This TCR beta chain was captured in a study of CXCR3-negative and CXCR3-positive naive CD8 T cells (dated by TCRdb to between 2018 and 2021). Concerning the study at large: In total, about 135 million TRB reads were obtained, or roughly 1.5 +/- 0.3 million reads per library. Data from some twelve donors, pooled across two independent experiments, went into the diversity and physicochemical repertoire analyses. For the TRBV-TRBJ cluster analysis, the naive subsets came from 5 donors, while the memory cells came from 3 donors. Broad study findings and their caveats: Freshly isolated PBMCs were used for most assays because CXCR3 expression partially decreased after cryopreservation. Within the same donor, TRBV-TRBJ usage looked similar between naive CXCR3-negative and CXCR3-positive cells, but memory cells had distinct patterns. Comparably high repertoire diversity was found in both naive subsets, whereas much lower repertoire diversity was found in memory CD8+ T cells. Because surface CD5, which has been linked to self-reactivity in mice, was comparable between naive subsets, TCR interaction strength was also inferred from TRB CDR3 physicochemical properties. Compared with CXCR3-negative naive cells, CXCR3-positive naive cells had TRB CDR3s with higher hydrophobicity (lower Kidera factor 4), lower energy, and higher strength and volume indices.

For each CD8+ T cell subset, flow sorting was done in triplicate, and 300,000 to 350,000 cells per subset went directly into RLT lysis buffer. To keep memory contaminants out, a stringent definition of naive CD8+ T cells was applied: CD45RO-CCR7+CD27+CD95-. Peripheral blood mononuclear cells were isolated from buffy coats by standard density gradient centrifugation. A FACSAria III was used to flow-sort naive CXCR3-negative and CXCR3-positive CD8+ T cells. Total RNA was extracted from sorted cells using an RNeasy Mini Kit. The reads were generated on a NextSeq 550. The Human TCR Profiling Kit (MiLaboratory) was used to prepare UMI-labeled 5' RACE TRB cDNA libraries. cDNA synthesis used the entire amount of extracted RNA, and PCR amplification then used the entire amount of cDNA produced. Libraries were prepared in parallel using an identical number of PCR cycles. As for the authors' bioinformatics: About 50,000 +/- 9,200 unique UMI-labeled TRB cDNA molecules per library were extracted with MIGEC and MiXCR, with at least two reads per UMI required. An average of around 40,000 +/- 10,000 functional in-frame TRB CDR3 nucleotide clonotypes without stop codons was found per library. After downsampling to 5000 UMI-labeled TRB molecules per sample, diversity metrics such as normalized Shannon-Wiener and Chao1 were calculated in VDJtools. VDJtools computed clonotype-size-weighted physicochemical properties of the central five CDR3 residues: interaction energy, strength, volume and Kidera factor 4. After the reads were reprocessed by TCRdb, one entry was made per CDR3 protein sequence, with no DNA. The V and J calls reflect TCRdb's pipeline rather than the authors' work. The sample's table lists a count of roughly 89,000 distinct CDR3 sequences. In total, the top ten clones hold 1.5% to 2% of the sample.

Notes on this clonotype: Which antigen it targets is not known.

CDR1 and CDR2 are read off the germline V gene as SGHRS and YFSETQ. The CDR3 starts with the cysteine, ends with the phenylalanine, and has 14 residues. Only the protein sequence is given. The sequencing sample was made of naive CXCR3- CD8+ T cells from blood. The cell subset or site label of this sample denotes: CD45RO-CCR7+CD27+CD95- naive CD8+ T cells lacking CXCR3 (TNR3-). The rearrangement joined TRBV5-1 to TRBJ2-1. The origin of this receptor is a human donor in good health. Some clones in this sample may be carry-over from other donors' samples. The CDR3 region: CASSLGGLYNEQFF.